This T cell receptor beta chain appears in the sequencing data of a study of graft-versus-host responses after intestinal transplantation. Study-level points and caveats: Among recipient marrow samples, GvH clones were found; some appeared first in ileum or blood.

Per germline, CDR1 SGHRS and CDR2 YFSETQ. CDR3 length: 14 residues. V was trimmed by 1 base and J by 6 bases, leaving 12 bases between them. The assay was immunoSEQ multiplex PCR, and TCRdb's table has in-frame clones only and misses some. The table shows fewer than 90,000 clones, with roughly 93% occurring only once. Concerning this clone itself: The antigen remains undetermined.

The sample was unstimulated CD4+ T cells sorted from spleen or lymph node cells, taken before transplant. The source of this sequence is a human donor who was the organ donor for an intestinal transplant. V gene TRBV5-1 combines with J gene TRBJ2-3; no clear D gene. The CDR3 region is CASSLRSSLDTQYF. DNA for the CDR3: TGCGCCAGCAGCTTGCGGTCCTCCCTCGATACGCAGTATTTT.